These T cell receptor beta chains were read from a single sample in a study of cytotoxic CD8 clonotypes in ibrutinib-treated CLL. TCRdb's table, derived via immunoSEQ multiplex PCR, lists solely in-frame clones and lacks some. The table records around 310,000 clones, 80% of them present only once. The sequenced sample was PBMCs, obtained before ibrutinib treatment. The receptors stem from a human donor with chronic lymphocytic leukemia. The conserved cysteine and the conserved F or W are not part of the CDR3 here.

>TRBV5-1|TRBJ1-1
ASRTGSENTEAF
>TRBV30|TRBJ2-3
AWSEGLAGLSTDTQY
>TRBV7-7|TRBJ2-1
ASSLDRANEQF
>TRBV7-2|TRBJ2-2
ASTERTSGSSGTGELF
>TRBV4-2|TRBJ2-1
ASSQDGTVNYNEQF
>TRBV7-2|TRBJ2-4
ASSSNSGTQNIQY
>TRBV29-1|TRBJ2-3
SVAEGGSTDTQY
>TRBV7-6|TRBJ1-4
ASSRDRSNEKLF
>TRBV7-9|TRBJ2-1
ASSLPQLAGDPLHNEQF
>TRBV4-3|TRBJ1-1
ASSQGRSTEAF
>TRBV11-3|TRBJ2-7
ASSASSYEQY
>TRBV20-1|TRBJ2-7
SAGTFYEQY
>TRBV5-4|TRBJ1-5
ASSRQGTNQPQH
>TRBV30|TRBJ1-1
AWSPLGGEAF
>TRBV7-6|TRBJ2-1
ASSLRGTSGSYNEQF
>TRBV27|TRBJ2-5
ASSLMGVETQY
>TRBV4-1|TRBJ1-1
ASSQGVREAF
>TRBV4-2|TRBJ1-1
ASSQGPNLGTEAF
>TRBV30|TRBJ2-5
AWSVSGGDQETQY
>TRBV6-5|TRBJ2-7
ASSYGDDEQY
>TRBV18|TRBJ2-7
ASSPRGEGEQY
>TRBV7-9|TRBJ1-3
ATRGRTGNTIY
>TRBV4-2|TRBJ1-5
ASSQDWLQPQH
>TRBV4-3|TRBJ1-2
ASSRGLGNYGYT
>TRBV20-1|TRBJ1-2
RADYGYT
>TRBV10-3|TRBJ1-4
AISEVRGLKANEKLF
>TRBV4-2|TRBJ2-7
ASSKVAGNIYEQY
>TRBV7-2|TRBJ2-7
ASNRRPGPSYEQY
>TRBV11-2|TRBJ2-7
ASSLGLEGHEQY
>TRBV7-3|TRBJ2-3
ASSPGSTDTQY
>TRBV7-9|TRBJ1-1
ASSPLNTEAF
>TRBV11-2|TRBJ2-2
ASSLLGGIVTGELF
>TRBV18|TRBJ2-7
ASSPLLDSSYEQY
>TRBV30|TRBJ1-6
AWDKKDNGNSPLH
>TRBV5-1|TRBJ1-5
ASSLGGTDNQPQH
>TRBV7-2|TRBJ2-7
ASSSPSTGGKEY
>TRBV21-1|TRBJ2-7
ASTDETSGRTYEQY
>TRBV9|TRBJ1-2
ASSARGGYGYT
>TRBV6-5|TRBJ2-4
ASSTDLQAKNIQY
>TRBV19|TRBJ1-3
ASSIRDREYSGNTIY
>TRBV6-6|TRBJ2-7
ASSYSLGGEQY
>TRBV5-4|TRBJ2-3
ASSLALQTGGDTQY
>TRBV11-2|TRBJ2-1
ASSKPGLAGGNEQF
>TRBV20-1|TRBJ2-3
SASLGDTQY
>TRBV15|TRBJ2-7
ATSRDLIRDRSIYEQY
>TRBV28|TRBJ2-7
ASTPGPYYEQY
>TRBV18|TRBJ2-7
ASSPPGTPWEQY
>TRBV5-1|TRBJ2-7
ASSLVYTGGGYEQY
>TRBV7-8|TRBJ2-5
ASSIRQRRLGETQY